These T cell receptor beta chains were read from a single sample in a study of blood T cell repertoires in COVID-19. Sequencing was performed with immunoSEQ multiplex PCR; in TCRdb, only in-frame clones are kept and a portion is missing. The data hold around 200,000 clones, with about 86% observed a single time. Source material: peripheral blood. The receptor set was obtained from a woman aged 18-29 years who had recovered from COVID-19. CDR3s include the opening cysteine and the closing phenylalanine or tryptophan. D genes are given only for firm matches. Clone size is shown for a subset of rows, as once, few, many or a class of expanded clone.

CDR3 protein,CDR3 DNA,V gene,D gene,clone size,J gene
CASSPGQGGDTQYF,TGTGCCAGCAGTCCGGGACAGGGGGGAGATACGCAGTATTTT,TRBV6-4,TRBD1,once,TRBJ2-3
CASSPSGTSGTTDTQYF,TGTGCCAGCTCACCATCCGGGACTAGCGGGACCACAGATACGCAGTATTTT,TRBV18,TRBD2,once,TRBJ2-3
CASNLGGDGNTIYF,TGTGCCAGTAACCTAGGCGGGGATGGAAACACCATATATTTT,TRBV19,.,.,TRBJ1-3
CASSLSGGKNIQYF,TGTGCCAGCAGCCTCAGCGGGGGTAAAAACATTCAGTACTTC,TRBV9,TRBD2,.,TRBJ2-4
CAWKQGPRSPLHF,TGTGCCTGGAAGCAGGGGCCGCGGTCACCCCTCCACTTT,TRBV30,.,.,TRBJ1-6
CASSQTIQGRVNGYTF,TGCGCCAGCAGTCAAACTATACAGGGTAGGGTAAATGGCTACACCTTC,TRBV23-1,.,.,TRBJ1-2
CASSPLGQGHRYEQYF,TGTGCCAGTAGCCCCCTTGGGCAGGGCCACCGCTACGAGCAGTACTTC,TRBV19,.,.,TRBJ2-7
CASSYSRGALNTEAFF,TGTGCCAGCAGTTACTCGAGAGGAGCGTTGAACACTGAAGCTTTCTTT,TRBV6-5,.,.,TRBJ1-1
CATSARTGGSQPQHF,TGTGCCACCAGTGCCAGGACAGGGGGCAGTCAGCCCCAGCATTTT,TRBV24-1,TRBD1,.,TRBJ1-5
CASSTNSLRAVEKLFF,TGTGCCAGCAGCACGAACAGCCTGCGGGCGGTTGAAAAACTGTTTTTT,TRBV7-9,.,.,TRBJ1-4
CASSPQNTNYGYTF,TGTGCCAGCAGTCCACAGAACACTAACTATGGCTACACCTTC,TRBV27,.,.,TRBJ1-2
CASSPRVDRANSPLHF,TGTGCCAGCAGCCCCCGGGTGGACAGGGCTAATTCACCCCTCCACTTT,TRBV7-9,TRBD1,.,TRBJ1-6
CAIRQFLGYTF,TGTGCCATCAGACAGTTCCTTGGCTACACCTTC,TRBV10-3,.,.,TRBJ1-2
CASSLRSVDSLYGYTF,TGTGCCAGCAGTTTAAGAAGCGTGGACAGCCTCTATGGCTACACCTTC,TRBV27,.,.,TRBJ1-2
CASSRTGEVEKLFF,TGTGCCAGCAGCCGGACAGGGGAAGTTGAAAAACTGTTTTTT,TRBV6-5,TRBD1,.,TRBJ1-4
CAWLQDVNTEAFF,TGTGCCTGGTTACAGGACGTGAACACTGAAGCTTTCTTT,TRBV30,.,.,TRBJ1-1
CASNPGHRGEKLFF,TGTGCCAGCAACCCGGGCCACCGGGGTGAAAAACTGTTTTTT,TRBV9,.,.,TRBJ1-4
CAISEPYEHGYTF,TGTGCCATCAGTGAACCCTATGAACATGGCTACACCTTC,TRBV10-3,.,.,TRBJ1-2
CASSERQGHQPQHF,TGTGCCAGCAGTGAAAGACAGGGCCATCAGCCCCAGCATTTT,TRBV25-1,TRBD1,once,TRBJ1-5
CASGWGGQGRGGYTF,TGTGCCAGCGGCTGGGGGGGGCAGGGGCGAGGTGGCTACACCTTC,TRBV5-5,.,.,TRBJ1-2
CAWATGGNQPQHF,TGTGCCTGGGCGACAGGGGGCAATCAGCCCCAGCATTTT,TRBV30,TRBD1,.,TRBJ1-5
CASSLPGHETQYF,TGTGCCAGCAGTCTGCCGGGTCACGAGACCCAGTACTTC,TRBV2,.,few,TRBJ2-5
CASSEGGQPQHF,TGTGCCAGCAGTGAGGGGGGACAGCCCCAGCATTTT,TRBV2,.,.,TRBJ1-5
CASSPRTEDGYTF,TGTGCCAGCTCACCCAGGACAGAGGATGGCTACACCTTC,TRBV18,.,once,TRBJ1-2
CASSGATGYNEQFF,TGTGCCAGCAGTGGTGCGACAGGTTACAATGAGCAGTTCTTC,TRBV2,.,once,TRBJ2-1
CASRGTSGTGDIQYF,TGTGCCAGCAGGGGGACTAGCGGGACGGGGGACATTCAGTACTTC,TRBV2,TRBD2,.,TRBJ2-4
CASSYRGNEQFF,TGTGCCAGCAGTTACAGGGGAAATGAGCAGTTCTTC,TRBV13,TRBD1,few,TRBJ2-1
CASSLQESYEQYF,TGCGCCAGCAGCTTGCAGGAATCCTACGAGCAGTACTTC,TRBV5-1,.,.,TRBJ2-7